This T cell receptor (beta chain) came from a study of cytotoxic CD8 clonotypes in ibrutinib-treated CLL (dated by TCRdb to the early 2020s). With respect to the entire study: In this cohort, about 15 patients were treatment-naive and approximately twelve were relapsed/refractory, while some 17 had unmutated IGHV. Responses were partial in roughly 25 patients and complete in 2; after median approximately 69 months follow-up, around 14 stayed in remission and some twelve progressed. Samples at response were collected after a median of 12 months of treatment, with a range of roughly 6 to 36 months. An average of 255,043 productive templates and some 99,000 productive rearrangements was obtained per sample. Longitudinal samples were obtainable from about 30% of the roughly 86 participants in the trial. Cryopreserved peripheral blood mononuclear cells were collected before treatment, at response, and at either disease progression or sustained remission. Every sample from remission and from progressive disease was obtained while the patients were still on ibrutinib. The paper's findings and limits, for the study overall: Public clonotypes were rare and either shrank or stayed stable during treatment, and the rise in clonality at ibrutinib response reflected expansion of private clonotypes. Baseline clonality exceeded that of age-matched healthy donors and correlated strongly with circulating CD8+ T-cell counts. Sampling times were not matched between patients in sustained remission and patients whose disease was progressing, and lymph node repertoires were not examined. At ibrutinib response clonality went up, during sustained remission it held steady, and at progression it dropped back toward baseline.

The label giving this sample's time point can be read as: 24 months on ibrutinib. For TCR beta library preparation, roughly 2 micrograms of genomic DNA were isolated from cryopreserved PBMCs. Longitudinal blood samples from CLL patients receiving ibrutinib monotherapy were subjected to high-throughput TCR beta sequencing. The patients took part in an open-label, single-center phase 2 trial of ibrutinib monotherapy. Each clonotype received, on average, about 10x coverage in deep resolution sequencing performed on a MiSeq, where the target depth lay between 1 in 1 million and 1 in 200,000 T cells. The immunoSEQ hsTCRB Kit was used to generate the TCR beta libraries. As for how the authors treated the data: The data were analyzed with ImmunoSEQ Analyzer and ImmunoSEQ Data Assistant, and V, D and J gene assignments followed IMGT definitions. Clonality, which ranges from 0 to 1, was calculated as one minus the normalized Shannon entropy of productive rearrangement frequencies. Only overrepresented clonotypes making up at least 0.05% of each patient's repertoire were included in the public clonotype analysis. About a dozen repertoires from age-matched healthy donors, obtained from immuneACCESS, served as clonality controls. TCRdb took over this immuneACCESS table, retaining in-frame rearrangements with V and J assigned. Such tables are incomplete; in checked studies, under half of the missing clones stem from an unresolved V gene, and the remainder is unexplained. V, J and clone size derive from that table, while D and trimming were established from the DNA sequence. This sample comprises roughly 250,000 clones, roughly 74% of them detected only once. The ten largest clones represent 15% of the sample.

A remark on this clone: Its antigen is still unknown. One base away there is no much larger clone; base qualities are not given.

The germline V gene specifies MDHEN as CDR1 and SYDVKM as CDR2. V is trimmed back by 7 bases and J by 4 bases, and the junction contains 8 bases that no gene match accounts for. The CDR3 has 15 amino acids, counting the end cysteine and phenylalanine. Only the CDR3 DNA stays, 45 bases, in frame from base 1. The TCR originated in a human donor with chronic lymphocytic leukemia. The specimen was PBMCs, collected after 24 months of ibrutinib treatment. This receptor chain uses TRBV28 and TRBJ1-3, with TRBD1 matching 9 junction bases. The nucleotide sequence is TGTGCCAGCACCCCGGGACAGGGAGGAGGAAACACCATATATTTT. This gives the protein CASTPGQGGGNTIYF.